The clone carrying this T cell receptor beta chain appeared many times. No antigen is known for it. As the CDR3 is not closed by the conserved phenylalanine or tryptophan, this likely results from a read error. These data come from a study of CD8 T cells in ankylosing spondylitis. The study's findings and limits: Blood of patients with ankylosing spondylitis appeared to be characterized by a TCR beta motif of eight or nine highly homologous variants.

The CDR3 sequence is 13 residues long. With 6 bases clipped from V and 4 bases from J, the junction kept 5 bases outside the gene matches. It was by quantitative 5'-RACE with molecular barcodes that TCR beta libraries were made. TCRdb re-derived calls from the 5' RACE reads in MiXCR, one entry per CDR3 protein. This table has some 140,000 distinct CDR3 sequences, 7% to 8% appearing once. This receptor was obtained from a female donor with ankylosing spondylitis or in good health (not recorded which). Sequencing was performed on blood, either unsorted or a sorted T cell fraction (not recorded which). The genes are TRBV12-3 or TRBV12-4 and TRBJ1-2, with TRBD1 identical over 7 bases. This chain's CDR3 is CASSPDRVYGYTS. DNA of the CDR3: TGTGCCAGCAGCCCCGACAGGGTCTATGGCTACACCTCC.